This T cell receptor (delta chain) was captured by sequencing in a study of Vδ1+ human thymocytes. Sequences come from RNA converted to cDNA by reverse transcription. Multiplex PCR used pooled V-gene forward primers and a constant-region reverse primer to amplify CDR3s. TCRdb re-analyzed the multiplex PCR reads via CATT. The profile shows about 75,000 delta-chain clones, about 38% of them singletons. J gave up 6 bases and V 0 bases, and 13 bases lay outside the gene matches. The CDR3 totals 17 residues. Germline CDR1 and CDR2: TSWWSYY and QGS. The study, taken as a whole, reports: Highly polyclonal TRG and TRD repertoires with Gaussian CDR3 length distributions appeared in thymus. Donors shared many TRG clonotypes but few TRD clonotypes. Despite high sort purity, roughly 19% of thymic T cell receptor delta sequences were Vdelta2.

Alphabeta T cells were depleted, then CD3+ Vdelta1+ Vdelta2- thymocytes were FACS-sorted. Vdelta1+ thymocyte sorts reached between about 97% and 99.6% purity. This clone turned up a few times. Its specificity is unknown. The origin of this receptor is a boy under two years old who had congenital heart surgery. What was sequenced was Vdelta1+ gamma-delta thymocytes from the thymus. Subset specified: FACS-sorted CD3+ TCRalphabeta- TCRVdelta1+ TCRVdelta2- thymocytes. J is TRDJ1 and V is TRDV1, with 7 bases that match TRDD3. The CDR3 region has the DNA TGTGCTCTTGGGGAACTTGAAGTACTGGGGTCAATCAATAAACTCATCTTT. Translation: CALGELEVLGSINKLIF.